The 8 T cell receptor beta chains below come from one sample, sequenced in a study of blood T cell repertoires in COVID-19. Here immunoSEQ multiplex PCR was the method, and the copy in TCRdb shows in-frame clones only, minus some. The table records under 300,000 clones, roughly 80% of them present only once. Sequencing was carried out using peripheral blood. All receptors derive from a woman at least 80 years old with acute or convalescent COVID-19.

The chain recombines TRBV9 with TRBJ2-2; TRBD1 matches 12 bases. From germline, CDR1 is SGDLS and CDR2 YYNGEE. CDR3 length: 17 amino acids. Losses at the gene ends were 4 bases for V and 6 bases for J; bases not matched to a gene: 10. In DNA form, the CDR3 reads TGTGCCAGCAGCCCCGTCCCGGGACAGGGGGCGTCCGGGGAGCTGTTTTTT. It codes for CASSPVPGQGASGELFF.

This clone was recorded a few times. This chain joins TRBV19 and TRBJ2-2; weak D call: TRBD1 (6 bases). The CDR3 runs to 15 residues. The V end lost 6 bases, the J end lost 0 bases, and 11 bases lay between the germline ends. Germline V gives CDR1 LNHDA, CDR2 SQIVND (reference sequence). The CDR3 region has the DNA TGTGCCAGTAGGCGACAGGAGACGAACACCGGGGAGCTGTTTTTT. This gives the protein CASRRQETNTGELFF.

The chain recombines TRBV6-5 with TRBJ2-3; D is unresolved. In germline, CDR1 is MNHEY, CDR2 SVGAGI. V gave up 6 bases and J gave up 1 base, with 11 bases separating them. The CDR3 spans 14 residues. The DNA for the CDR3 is TGTGCCAGCAGCCGAGGCCGGGGCACAGATACGCAGTATTTT. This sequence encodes CASSRGRGTDTQYF.

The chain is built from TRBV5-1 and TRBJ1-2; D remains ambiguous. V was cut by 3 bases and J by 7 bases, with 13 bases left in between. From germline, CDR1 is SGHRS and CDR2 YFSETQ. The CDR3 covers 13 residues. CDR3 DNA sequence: TGCGCCAGCAGCTCCGGGAAGATTGGTGGCTACACCTTC. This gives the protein CASSSGKIGGYTF.

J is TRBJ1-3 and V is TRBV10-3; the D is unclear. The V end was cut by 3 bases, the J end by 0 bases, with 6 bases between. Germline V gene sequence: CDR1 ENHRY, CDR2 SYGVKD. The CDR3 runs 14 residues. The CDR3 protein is CAISDVDSGNTIYF. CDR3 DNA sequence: TGTGCCATCAGTGACGTAGACTCTGGAAACACCATATATTTT.

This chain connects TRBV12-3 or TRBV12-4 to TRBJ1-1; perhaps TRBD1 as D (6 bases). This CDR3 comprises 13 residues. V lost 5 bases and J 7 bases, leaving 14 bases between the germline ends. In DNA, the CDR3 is TGTGCCAGCAGTCCCGGGGCGACAGGTGAAGCTTTCTTT. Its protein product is CASSPGATGEAFF.

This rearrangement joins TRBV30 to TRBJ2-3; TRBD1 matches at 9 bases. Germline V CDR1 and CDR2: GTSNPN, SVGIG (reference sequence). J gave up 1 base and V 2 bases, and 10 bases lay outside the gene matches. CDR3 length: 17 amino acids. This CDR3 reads CAWSPLGQGLGTDTQYF. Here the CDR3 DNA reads TGTGCCTGGAGTCCCCTGGGACAGGGACTGGGCACAGATACGCAGTATTTT.

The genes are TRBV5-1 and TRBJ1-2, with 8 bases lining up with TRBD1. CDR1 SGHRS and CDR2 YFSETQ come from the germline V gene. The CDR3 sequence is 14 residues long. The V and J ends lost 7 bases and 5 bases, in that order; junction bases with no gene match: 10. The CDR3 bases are TGCGCCAGCGGCTATGGCACAGGGGGGTATGGCTACACCTTC. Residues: CASGYGTGGYGYTF.